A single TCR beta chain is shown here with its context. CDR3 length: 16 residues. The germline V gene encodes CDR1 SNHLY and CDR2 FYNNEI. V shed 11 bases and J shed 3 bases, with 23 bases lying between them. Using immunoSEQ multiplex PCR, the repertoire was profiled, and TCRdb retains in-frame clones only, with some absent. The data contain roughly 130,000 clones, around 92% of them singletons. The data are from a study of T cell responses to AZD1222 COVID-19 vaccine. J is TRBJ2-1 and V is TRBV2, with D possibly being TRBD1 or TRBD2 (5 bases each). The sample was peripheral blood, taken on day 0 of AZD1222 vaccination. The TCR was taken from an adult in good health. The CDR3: CACLRDPNQGYNEQFF. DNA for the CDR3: TGTGCCTGCCTCCGGGACCCGAACCAGGGCTACAATGAGCAGTTCTTC.